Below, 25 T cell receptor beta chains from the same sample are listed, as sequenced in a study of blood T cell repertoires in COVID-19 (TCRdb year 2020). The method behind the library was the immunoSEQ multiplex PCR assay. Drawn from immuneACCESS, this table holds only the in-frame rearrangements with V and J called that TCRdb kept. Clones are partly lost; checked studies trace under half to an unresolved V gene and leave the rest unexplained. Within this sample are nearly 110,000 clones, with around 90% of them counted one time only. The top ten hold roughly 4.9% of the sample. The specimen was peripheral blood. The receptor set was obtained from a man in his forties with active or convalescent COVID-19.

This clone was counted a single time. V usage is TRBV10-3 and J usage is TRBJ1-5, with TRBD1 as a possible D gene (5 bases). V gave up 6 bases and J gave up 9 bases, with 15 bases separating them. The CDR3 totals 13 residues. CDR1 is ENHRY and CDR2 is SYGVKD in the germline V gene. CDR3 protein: CAISPGTKAPQHF. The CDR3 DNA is TGTGCCATCAGCCCCGGGACTAAAGCGCCCCAGCATTTT.

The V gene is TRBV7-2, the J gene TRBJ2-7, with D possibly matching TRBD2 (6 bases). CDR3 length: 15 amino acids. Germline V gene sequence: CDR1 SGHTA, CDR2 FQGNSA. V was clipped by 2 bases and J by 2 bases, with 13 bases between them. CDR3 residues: CASSLRTINPYEQYF. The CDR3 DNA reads TGTGCCAGCAGCTTAAGGACTATTAACCCCTACGAGCAGTACTTC.

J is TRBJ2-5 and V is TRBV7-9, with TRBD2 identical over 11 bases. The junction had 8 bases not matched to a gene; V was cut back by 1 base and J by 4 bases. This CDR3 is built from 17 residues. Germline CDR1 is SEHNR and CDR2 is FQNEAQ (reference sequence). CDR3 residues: CASSLGRTSGRGETQYF. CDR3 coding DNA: TGTGCCAGCAGCTTAGGGAGGACTAGCGGGCGTGGAGAGACCCAGTACTTC. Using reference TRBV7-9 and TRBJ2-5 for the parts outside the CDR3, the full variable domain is DTGVSQNPRHKITKRGQNVTFRCDPISEHNRLYWYRQTLGQGPEFLTYFQNEAQLEKSRLLSDRFSAERPKGSFSTLEIQRTEQGDSAMYLCASSLGRTSGRGETQYFGPGTRLLVL.

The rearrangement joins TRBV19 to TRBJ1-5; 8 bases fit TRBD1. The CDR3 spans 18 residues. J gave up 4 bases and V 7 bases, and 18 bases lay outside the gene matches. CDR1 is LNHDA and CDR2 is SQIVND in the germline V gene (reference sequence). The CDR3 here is CASNFLGQGRIGNQPQHF. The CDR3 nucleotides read TGTGCCAGTAATTTCCTAGGACAGGGTCGGATTGGGAATCAGCCCCAGCATTTT. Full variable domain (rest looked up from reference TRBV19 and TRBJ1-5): DGGITQSPKYLFRKEGQNVTLSCEQNLNHDAMYWYRQDPGQGLRLIYYSQIVNDFQKGDIAEGYSVSREKKESFPLTVTSAQKNPTAFYLCASNFLGQGRIGNQPQHFGDGTRLSIL.

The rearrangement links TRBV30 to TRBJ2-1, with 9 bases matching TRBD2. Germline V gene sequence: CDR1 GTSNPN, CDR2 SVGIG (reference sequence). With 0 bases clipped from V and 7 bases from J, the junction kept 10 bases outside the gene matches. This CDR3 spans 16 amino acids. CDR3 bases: TGTGCCTGGAGTGTTTTAGCGGGAGAAACGTATAATGAGCAGTTCTTC. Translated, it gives CAWSVLAGETYNEQFF.

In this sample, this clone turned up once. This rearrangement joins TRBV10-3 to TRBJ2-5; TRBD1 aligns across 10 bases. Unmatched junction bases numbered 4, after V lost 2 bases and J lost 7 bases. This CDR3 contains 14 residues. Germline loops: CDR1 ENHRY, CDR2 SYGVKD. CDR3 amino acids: CAISEMTGGGTQYF. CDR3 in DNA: TGTGCCATCAGTGAGATGACAGGGGGCGGGACCCAGTACTTC.

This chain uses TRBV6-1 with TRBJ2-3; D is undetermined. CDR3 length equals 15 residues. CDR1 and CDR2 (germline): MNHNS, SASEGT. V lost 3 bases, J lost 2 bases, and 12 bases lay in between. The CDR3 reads CASSDGQLHTDTQYF. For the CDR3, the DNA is TGTGCCAGCAGTGATGGGCAGCTACACACAGATACGCAGTATTTT.

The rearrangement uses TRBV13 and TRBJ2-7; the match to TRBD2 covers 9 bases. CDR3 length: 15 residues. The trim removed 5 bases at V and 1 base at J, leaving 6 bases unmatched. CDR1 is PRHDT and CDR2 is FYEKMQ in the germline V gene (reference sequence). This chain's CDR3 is CASSPFSGRSYEQYF. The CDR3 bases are TGTGCCAGCAGCCCGTTTAGCGGGAGATCCTACGAGCAGTACTTC.

CDR3 bases: TGCGCCAGCAGCTTGGGTCAGGGGCCCACTGAAGCTTTCTTT. Translating it yields CASSLGQGPTEAFF. The chain uses TRBV5-1 and TRBJ1-1; D perhaps matches TRBD1 (6 bases). There are 14 residues in the CDR3. Germline lookup yields CDR1 SGHRS and CDR2 YFSETQ. The ends were cut back, 0 bases at V and 4 bases at J, with 10 bases in the middle.

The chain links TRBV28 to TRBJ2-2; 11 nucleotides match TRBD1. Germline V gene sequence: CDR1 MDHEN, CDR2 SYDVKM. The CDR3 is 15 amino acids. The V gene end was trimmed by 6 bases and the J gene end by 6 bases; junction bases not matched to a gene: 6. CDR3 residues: CASRGQGARAGELFF. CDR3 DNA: TGTGCCAGCAGAGGACAGGGGGCAAGGGCCGGGGAGCTGTTTTTT.

CDR3 coding DNA: TGCGCCAGCAGCCAAAGGACACTCCTTGATGGCTACACCTTC. Protein sequence: CASSQRTLLDGYTF. The J gene is TRBJ1-2, the V gene TRBV4-1, with D possibly matching TRBD1 (5 bases). CDR3 size: 14 residues. Germline loops: CDR1 MGHRA, CDR2 YSYEKL. V lost 2 bases to trimming and J lost 6 bases, with 13 bases between them.

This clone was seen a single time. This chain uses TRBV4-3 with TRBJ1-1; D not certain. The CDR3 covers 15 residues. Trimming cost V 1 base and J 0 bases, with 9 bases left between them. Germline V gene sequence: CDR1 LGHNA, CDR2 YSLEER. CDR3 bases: TGCGCCAGCAGCCAAGGATTGGCCTTGAACACTGAAGCTTTCTTT. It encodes CASSQGLALNTEAFF.

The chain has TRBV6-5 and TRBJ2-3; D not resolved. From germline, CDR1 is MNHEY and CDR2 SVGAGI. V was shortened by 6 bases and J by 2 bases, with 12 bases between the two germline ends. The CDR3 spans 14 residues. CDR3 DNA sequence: TGTGCCAGCAGGGCGGCGCGGTACACAGATACGCAGTATTTT. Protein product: CASRAARYTDTQYF.

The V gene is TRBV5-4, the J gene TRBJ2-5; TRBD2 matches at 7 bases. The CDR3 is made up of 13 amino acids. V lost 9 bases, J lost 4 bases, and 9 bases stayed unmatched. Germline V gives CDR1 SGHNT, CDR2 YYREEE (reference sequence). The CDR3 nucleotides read TGTGCCACCCGTGACGGCGGGGGAGAGACCCAGTACTTC. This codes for CATRDGGGETQYF.

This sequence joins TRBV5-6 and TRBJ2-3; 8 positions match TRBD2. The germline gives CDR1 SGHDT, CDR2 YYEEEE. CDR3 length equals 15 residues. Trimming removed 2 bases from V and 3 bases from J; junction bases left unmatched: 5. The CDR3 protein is CASSFSGRGTDTQYF. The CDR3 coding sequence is TGTGCCAGCAGCTTTTCCGGGAGGGGAACAGATACGCAGTATTTT.

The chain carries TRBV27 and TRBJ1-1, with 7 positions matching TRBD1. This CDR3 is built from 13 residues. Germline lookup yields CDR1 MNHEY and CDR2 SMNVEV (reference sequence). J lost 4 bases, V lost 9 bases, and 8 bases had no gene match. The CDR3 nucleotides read TGTGCCAGTCGACAGGGTGGAGTCACTGAAGCTTTCTTT. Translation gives CASRQGGVTEAFF.

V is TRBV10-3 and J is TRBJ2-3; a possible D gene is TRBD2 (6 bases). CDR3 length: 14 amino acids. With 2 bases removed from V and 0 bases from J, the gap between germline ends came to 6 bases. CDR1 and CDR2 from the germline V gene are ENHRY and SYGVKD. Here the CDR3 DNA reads TGTGCCATCAGTGAGAGCGGGAGCACAGATACGCAGTATTTT. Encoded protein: CAISESGSTDTQYF.

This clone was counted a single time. The CDR3 sequence: CASVYYSNQPQHF. CDR3 DNA sequence: TGTGCCAGCGTCTATTATAGCAATCAGCCCCAGCATTTT. The chain couples TRBV2 to TRBJ1-5; no firm D call. V was trimmed by 8 bases and J by 0 bases, leaving 8 bases between them. The CDR3 extends over 13 amino acids. The germline gives CDR1 SNHLY, CDR2 FYNNEI.

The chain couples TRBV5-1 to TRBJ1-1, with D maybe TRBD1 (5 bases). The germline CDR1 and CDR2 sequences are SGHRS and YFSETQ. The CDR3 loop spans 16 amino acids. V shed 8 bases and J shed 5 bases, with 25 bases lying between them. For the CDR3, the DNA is TGCGCCAGACCGATAAACGGGGGGAATTGGGTTACTGAAGCTTTCTTT. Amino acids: CARPINGGNWVTEAFF.

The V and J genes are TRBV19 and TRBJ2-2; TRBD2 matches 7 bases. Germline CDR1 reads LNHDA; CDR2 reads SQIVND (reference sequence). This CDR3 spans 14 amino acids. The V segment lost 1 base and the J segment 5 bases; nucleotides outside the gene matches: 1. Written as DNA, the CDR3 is TGTGCCAGTAGTATAGCGGGAGGAACCGGGGAGCTGTTTTTT. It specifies CASSIAGGTGELFF.

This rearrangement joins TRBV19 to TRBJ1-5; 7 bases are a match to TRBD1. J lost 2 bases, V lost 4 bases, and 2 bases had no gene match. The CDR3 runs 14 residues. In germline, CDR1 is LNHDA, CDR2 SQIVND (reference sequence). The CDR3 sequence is CASSTGQGNQPQHF. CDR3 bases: TGTGCCAGTAGTACTGGACAGGGCAATCAGCCCCAGCATTTT. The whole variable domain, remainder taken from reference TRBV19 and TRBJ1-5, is DGGITQSPKYLFRKEGQNVTLSCEQNLNHDAMYWYRQDPGQGLRLIYYSQIVNDFQKGDIAEGYSVSREKKESFPLTVTSAQKNPTAFYLCASSTGQGNQPQHFGDGTRLSIL.

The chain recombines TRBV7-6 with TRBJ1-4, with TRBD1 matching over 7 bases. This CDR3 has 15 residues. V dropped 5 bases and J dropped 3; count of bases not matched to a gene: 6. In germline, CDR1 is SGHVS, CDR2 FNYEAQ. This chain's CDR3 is CASSVQGMPNEKLFF. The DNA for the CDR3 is TGTGCCAGCAGCGTACAGGGGATGCCTAATGAAAAACTGTTTTTT.

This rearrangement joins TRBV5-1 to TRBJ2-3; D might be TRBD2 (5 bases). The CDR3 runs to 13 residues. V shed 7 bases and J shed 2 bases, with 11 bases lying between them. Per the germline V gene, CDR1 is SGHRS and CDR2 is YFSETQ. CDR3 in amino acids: CASARATTDTQYF. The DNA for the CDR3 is TGCGCCAGCGCGAGGGCCACCACAGATACGCAGTATTTT. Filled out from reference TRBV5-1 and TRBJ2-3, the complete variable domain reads KAGVTQTPRYLIKTRGQQVTLSCSPISGHRSVSWYQQTPGQGLQFLFEYFSETQRNKGNFPGRFSGRQFSNSRSEMNVSTLELGDSALYLCASARATTDTQYFGPGTRLTVL.

CDR3 sequence: CASSQIRLQSEQFF. The CDR3 DNA is TGCGCCAGCAGCCAAATTAGACTCCAAAGTGAGCAGTTCTTC. The chain recombines TRBV4-1 with TRBJ2-1; D gene uncertain. The CDR3 runs 14 residues. From germline, CDR1 is MGHRA and CDR2 YSYEKL. Trimming stripped 2 bases from V and 9 bases from J, with 14 bases between.

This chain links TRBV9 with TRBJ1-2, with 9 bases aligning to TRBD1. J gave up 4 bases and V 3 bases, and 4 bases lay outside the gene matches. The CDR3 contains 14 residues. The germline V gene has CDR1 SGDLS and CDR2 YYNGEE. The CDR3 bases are TGTGCCAGCAGCGCAGGACAGGGGACCTATGGCTACACCTTC. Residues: CASSAGQGTYGYTF.